This entry concerns a single T cell receptor beta chain. This record belongs to a study of cytomegalovirus exposure and HLA in healthy donors. 13 Jbeta primers and 60 Vbeta primers were used for the PCR. TCRdb's table, derived via immunoSEQ multiplex PCR, lists solely in-frame clones and lacks some. The sample holds over 65,000 clones, 70% to 80% seen once. The sequence came from a woman aged 40-49 years in good health and CMV-seropositive. Material: PBMCs.

For the CDR3, the DNA is TGTGCCAGCAGCTTGCTAGCGGGCTCCTACGAGCAGTACTTC. It encodes CASSLLAGSYEQYF. V and J are TRBV5-5 and TRBJ2-7; 8 bases align to TRBD2. With 1 base clipped from V and 0 bases from J, the junction kept 0 bases outside the gene matches. Germline lookup yields CDR1 SGHKS and CDR2 YYEKEE (reference sequence). The length of the CDR3 is 14 residues.